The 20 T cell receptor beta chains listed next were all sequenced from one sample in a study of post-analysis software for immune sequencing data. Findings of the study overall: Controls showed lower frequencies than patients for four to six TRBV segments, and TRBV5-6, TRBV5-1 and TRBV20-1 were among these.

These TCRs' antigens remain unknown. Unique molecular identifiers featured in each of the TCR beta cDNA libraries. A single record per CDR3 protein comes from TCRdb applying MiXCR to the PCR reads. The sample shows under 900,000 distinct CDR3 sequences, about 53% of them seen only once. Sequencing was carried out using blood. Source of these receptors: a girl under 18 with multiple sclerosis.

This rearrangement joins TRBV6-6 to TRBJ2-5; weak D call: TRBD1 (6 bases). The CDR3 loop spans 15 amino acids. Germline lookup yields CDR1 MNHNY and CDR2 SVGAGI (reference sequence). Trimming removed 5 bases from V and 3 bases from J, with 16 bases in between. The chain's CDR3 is CASSPRGTGKETQYF. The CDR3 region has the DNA TGTGCCAGCAGTCCCCGGGGAACAGGGAAAGAGACCCAGTACTTC.

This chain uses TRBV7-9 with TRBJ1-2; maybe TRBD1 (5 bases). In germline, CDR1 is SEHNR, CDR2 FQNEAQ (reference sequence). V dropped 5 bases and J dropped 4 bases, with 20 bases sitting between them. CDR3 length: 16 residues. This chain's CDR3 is CASSLPRPTDIYGYTF. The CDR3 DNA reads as TGTGCCAGCAGCCTACCGCGGCCGACAGACATCTATGGCTACACCTTC.

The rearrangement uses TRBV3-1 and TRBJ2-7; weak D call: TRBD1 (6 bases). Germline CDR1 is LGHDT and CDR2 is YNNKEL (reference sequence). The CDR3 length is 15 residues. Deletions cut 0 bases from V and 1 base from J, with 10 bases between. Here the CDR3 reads CASSQEIGGSYEQYF. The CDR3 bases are TGTGCCAGCAGCCAAGAAATAGGGGGTTCCTACGAGCAGTACTTC.

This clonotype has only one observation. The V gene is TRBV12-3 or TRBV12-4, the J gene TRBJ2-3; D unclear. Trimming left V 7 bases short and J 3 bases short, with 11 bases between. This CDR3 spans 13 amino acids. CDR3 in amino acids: CASTTMTTDTQYF. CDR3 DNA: TGTGCCAGCACCACAATGACGACAGATACGCAGTATTTT.

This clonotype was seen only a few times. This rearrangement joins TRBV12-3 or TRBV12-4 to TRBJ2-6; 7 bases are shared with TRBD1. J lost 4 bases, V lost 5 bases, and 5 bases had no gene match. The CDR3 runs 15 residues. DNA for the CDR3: TGTGCCAGCAGTGTACAGGGGAACGGGGCCAACGTCCTGACTTTC. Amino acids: CASSVQGNGANVLTF.

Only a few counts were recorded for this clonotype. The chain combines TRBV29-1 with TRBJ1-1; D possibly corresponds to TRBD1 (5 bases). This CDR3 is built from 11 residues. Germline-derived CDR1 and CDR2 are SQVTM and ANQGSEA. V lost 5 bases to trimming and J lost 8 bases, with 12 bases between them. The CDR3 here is CSVRQGAEAFF. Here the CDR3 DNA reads TGCAGCGTTCGGCAGGGCGCCGAAGCTTTCTTT.

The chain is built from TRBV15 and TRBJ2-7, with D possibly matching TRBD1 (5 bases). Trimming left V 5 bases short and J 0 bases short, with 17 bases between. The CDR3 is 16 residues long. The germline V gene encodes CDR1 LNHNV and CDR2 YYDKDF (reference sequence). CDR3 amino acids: CATSPTGSPYSYEQYF. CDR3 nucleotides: TGTGCCACCAGCCCTACAGGAAGCCCCTACTCCTACGAGCAGTACTTC. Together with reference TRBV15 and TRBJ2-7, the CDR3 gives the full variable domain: DAMVIQNPRYQVTQFGKPVTLSCSQTLNHNVMYWYQQKSSQAPKLLFHYYDKDFNNEADTPDNFQSRRPNTSFCFLDIRSPGLGDTAMYLCATSPTGSPYSYEQYFGPGTRLTVT.

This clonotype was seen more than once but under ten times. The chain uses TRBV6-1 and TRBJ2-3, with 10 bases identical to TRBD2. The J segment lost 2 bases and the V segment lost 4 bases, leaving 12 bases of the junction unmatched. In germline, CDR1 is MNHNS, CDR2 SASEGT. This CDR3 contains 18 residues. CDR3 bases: TGTGCCAGCAGTGCTAGAGCGGGAGGGCCCCCCACCACAGATACGCAGTATTTT. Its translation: CASSARAGGPPTTDTQYF.

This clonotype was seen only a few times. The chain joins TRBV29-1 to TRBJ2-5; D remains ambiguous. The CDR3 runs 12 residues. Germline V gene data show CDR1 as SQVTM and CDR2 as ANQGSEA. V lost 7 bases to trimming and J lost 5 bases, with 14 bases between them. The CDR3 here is CSADLGWETQYF. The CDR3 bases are TGCAGCGCGGACCTCGGGTGGGAGACCCAGTACTTC.

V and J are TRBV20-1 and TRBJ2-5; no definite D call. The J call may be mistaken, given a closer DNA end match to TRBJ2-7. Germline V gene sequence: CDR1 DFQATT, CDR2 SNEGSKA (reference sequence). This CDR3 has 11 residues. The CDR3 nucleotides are TGCAGTGCCCGGGCCAACTACGAGCAGTACTTC. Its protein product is CSARANYEQYF.

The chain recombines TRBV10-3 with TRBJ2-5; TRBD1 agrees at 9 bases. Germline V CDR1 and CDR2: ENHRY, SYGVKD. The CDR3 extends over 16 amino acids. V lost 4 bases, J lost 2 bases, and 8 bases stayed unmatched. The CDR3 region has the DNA TGTGCCATCAGTGCCACAGGGGGCGCGGGACAAGAGACCCAGTACTTC. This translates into CAISATGGAGQETQYF.

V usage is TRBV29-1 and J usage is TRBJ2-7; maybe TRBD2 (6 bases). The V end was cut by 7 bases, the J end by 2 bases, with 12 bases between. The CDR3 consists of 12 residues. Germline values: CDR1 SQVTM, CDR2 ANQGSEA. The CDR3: CSAVGGTYEQYF. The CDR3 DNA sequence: TGCAGCGCCGTGGGGGGTACCTACGAGCAGTACTTC.

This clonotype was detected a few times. The CDR3 sequence: CAWSVLGEGAPYEQYF. The CDR3 bases are TGTGCCTGGAGTGTACTGGGGGAGGGGGCACCCTACGAGCAGTACTTC. This chain connects TRBV30 to TRBJ2-7; D tentatively fits TRBD1 or TRBD2 (7 bases each). The CDR3 totals 16 residues. Per the germline V gene, CDR1 is GTSNPN and CDR2 is SVGIG (reference sequence). The ends were cut back, 0 bases at V and 2 bases at J, with 17 bases in the middle.

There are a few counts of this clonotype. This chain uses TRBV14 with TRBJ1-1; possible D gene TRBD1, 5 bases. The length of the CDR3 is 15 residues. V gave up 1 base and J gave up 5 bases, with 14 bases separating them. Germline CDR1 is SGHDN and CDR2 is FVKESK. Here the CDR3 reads CASSQARAGRTEAFF. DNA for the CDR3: TGTGCCAGCAGCCAAGCCAGGGCAGGGAGGACTGAAGCTTTCTTT.

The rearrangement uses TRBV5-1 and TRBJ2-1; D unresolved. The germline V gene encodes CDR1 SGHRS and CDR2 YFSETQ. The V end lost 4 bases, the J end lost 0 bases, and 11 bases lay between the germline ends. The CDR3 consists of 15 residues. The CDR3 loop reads CASSVDTYSYNEQFF. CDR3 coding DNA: TGCGCCAGCAGCGTAGACACTTACTCCTACAATGAGCAGTTCTTC.

The CDR3 spells CASSEFRGPNYGYTF. For the CDR3, the DNA is TGTGCCAGCAGTGAATTTCGGGGTCCGAACTATGGCTACACCTTC. V and J are TRBV6-1 and TRBJ1-2; no firm D call. Germline CDR1 and CDR2: MNHNS and SASEGT. V gave up 2 bases and J gave up 2 bases, with 12 bases separating them. This CDR3 region has 15 residues.

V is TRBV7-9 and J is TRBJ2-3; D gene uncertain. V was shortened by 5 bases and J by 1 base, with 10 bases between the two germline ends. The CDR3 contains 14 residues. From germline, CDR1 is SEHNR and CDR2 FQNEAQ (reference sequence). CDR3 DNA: TGTGCCAGCAGCGCGCTACGGGGCACAGATACGCAGTATTTT. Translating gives CASSALRGTDTQYF.

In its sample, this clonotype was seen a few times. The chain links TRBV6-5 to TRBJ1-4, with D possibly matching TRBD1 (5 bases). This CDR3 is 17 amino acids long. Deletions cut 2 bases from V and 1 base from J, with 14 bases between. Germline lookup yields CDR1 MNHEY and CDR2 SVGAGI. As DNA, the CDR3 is TGTGCCAGCAGTTACGGGAGGGGAGTGGTAACTAATGAAAAACTGTTTTTT. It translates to CASSYGRGVVTNEKLFF.

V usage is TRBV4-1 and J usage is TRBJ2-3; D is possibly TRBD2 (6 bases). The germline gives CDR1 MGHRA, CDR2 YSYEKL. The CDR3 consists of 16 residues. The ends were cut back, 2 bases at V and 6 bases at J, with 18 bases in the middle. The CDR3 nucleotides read TGCGCCAGCAGCCAAACGCGGGACCCCATCGATGATACGCAGTATTTT. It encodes CASSQTRDPIDDTQYF.

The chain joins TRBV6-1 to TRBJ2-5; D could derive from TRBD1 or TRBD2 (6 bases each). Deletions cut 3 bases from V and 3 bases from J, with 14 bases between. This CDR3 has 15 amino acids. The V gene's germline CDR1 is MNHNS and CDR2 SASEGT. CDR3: CASSDIRRGKETQYF. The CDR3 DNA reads TGTGCCAGCAGTGACATACGGAGGGGGAAAGAGACCCAGTACTTC.